Below, 4 T cell receptor beta chains from the same sample are listed, as sequenced in a study of blood T cells in healthy people across ages. Sample-barcoded 5' priming and a J-beta primer mix drove a second PCR of roughly 6 to 12 cycles. MiXCR was run by TCRdb on the 5' RACE reads, yielding one entry per CDR3 protein. The sample consists of about 1,000,000 distinct CDR3 sequences, more than 40% of them appearing once. What was sequenced was blood. Receptor source: a woman between 55 and 75 years old in good health.

This clonotype came up many times. The rearrangement links TRBV29-1 to TRBJ1-2; D uncertain. Germline V gene data show CDR1 as SQVTM and CDR2 as ANQGSEA. The CDR3 covers 12 residues. The V gene lost 5 bases and the J gene lost 2 bases, with 9 bases spanning the gap. CDR3 sequence reads: CSVSTQNYGYTF. CDR3 sequence (DNA): TGCAGCGTTTCGACACAAAACTATGGCTACACCTTC.

V is TRBV11-2 and J is TRBJ2-3, with D possibly being TRBD1 (6 bases). The V and J ends lost 5 bases and 2 bases respectively, with 14 bases between them. There are 15 residues in the CDR3. In germline, CDR1 is SGHAT, CDR2 FQNNGV. The CDR3 DNA follows: TGTGCCAGCAGCCGAGATGGGACACACACAGATACGCAGTATTTT. It specifies CASSRDGTHTDTQYF.

This clonotype was counted only a few times. This chain uses TRBV4-1 with TRBJ2-1; 12 positions match TRBD2. Trimming took 4 bases from V and 7 from J; bases not matched to a gene: 8. This CDR3 has 16 residues. Germline V gene data show CDR1 as MGHRA and CDR2 as YSYEKL. In DNA, the CDR3 is TGCGCCAGCAGCCCTCGTGAGGGACTAGCGGGTAATGAGCAGTTCTTC. Its protein is CASSPREGLAGNEQFF.

This clonotype showed up just a few times. The chain links TRBV28 to TRBJ1-5; tentatively, D is TRBD1 (5 bases). Germline V gives CDR1 MDHEN, CDR2 SYDVKM. This CDR3 spans 15 amino acids. The V end was cut by 4 bases, the J end by 3 bases, with 13 bases between. CDR3 region: CASSWVGAPNQPQHF. CDR3 nucleotides: TGTGCCAGCAGTTGGGTTGGGGCACCCAATCAGCCCCAGCATTTT.